Listed here are 30 T cell receptor beta chains from one sample, sequenced in a study of blood T cells in healthy people across ages. Then a second PCR, running about 6 to 11 cycles, was carried out with a sample-barcoded 5' primer and a J-beta primer mix. TCRdb called the 5' RACE reads again in MiXCR, with one record for every CDR3 protein. The table records about 1.4 million distinct CDR3 sequences, around 55% of them present only once. The source material was blood. Every receptor here comes from a man aged 18 to 30 in good health.

The genes are TRBV6-2 or TRBV6-3 and TRBJ2-1; 8 nucleotides match TRBD2. The CDR3 is 17 amino acids. With 0 bases clipped from V and 3 bases from J, the junction kept 7 bases outside the gene matches. Looked up from germline, CDR1 is MNHEY and CDR2 is SVGEGT. The CDR3 here is CASSYSSGKFDYNEQFF. CDR3 coding DNA: TGTGCCAGCAGTTACTCTAGCGGGAAATTTGACTACAATGAGCAGTTCTTC.

This sequence joins TRBV4-2 and TRBJ2-1; 7 bases are a match to TRBD2. Germline values: CDR1 LGHNA, CDR2 YNFKEQ. J was trimmed by 4 bases and V by 1 base; bases with no gene match: 4. CDR3 length: 15 residues. CDR3 bases: TGTGCCAGCAGCCAAGTGTCTAGCGGATACAATGAGCAGTTCTTC. Its translation is CASSQVSSGYNEQFF.

This clonotype was seen more than once but under ten times. DNA of the CDR3: TGCAGCGTTGAACCTGCAGTCCAAAGTGGGGAGCAGTACTTC. Translated, it gives CSVEPAVQSGEQYF. The genes are TRBV29-1 and TRBJ2-7; no definite D call. The CDR3 is made up of 14 amino acids. The germline CDR1 and CDR2 sequences are SQVTM and ANQGSEA. V lost 2 bases and J lost 7, with 18 bases in between.

The chain joins TRBV20-1 to TRBJ1-1; D possibly corresponds to TRBD1 (6 bases). The CDR3 runs to 13 residues. Trimming left V 6 bases short and J 5 bases short, with 16 bases between. Per the germline V gene, CDR1 is DFQATT and CDR2 is SNEGSKA (reference sequence). CDR3 amino acids: CSAPIQGETEAFF. CDR3 DNA sequence: TGCAGTGCCCCGATACAGGGAGAAACTGAAGCTTTCTTT.

The CDR3 DNA sequence: TGCAGTGCTAGCGGGACAACGGGTGGCTACACCTTC. This encodes CSASGTTGGYTF. The J gene is TRBJ1-2, the V gene TRBV20-1, with a tentative D call TRBD1 (6 bases). Trimming took 3 bases from V and 7 from J, leaving 12 bases between them. This CDR3 is built from 12 residues. CDR1 DFQATT and CDR2 SNEGSKA come from the germline V gene (reference sequence).

This rearrangement joins TRBV5-1 to TRBJ2-7; the D gene is possibly TRBD2 (7 bases). This CDR3 is 14 amino acids long. Germline V gene sequence: CDR1 SGHRS, CDR2 YFSETQ. Trimming left V 4 bases short and J 4 bases short, with 15 bases between. CDR3 bases: TGCGCCAGCAGCGGGACGGGGGGCCGGTACGAGCAGTACTTC. It is translated as CASSGTGGRYEQYF.

V gene TRBV27 combines with J gene TRBJ2-6; no clear D gene. V was cut by 2 bases and J by 0 bases, with 11 bases left in between. From germline, CDR1 is MNHEY and CDR2 SMNVEV (reference sequence). The CDR3 loop spans 17 amino acids. This CDR3 is CASSLKDYPSGANVLTF. The CDR3 DNA follows: TGTGCCAGCAGTTTAAAGGATTACCCCTCTGGGGCCAACGTCCTGACTTTC.

The V call is TRBV27, the J call TRBJ1-5; D is perhaps TRBD1 (5 bases). The CDR3 has 15 amino acids. Germline loops: CDR1 MNHEY, CDR2 SMNVEV (reference sequence). The ends were cut back, 2 bases at V and 11 bases at J, with 19 bases in the middle. Here the CDR3 reads CASSLRQGLPVAQHF. The CDR3 nucleotides are TGTGCCAGCAGTTTAAGGCAGGGATTGCCAGTGGCCCAGCATTTT.

The J gene is TRBJ2-3, the V gene TRBV7-2; D could derive from TRBD1 or TRBD2 (5 bases each). The CDR3 spans 17 residues. Trimming removed 1 base from V and 1 base from J, with 15 bases in between. Germline V gives CDR1 SGHTA, CDR2 FQGNSA. The CDR3 region is CASSLVGAGSRTDTQYF. In DNA, the CDR3 is TGTGCCAGCAGCTTAGTCGGGGCGGGTTCCCGCACAGATACGCAGTATTTT.

The J gene is TRBJ2-7, the V gene TRBV11-2, with TRBD1 matching 12 bases. The germline V gene encodes CDR1 SGHAT and CDR2 FQNNGV. V lost 6 bases to trimming and J lost 8 bases; unmatched junction nucleotides: 11. This CDR3 spans 15 amino acids. DNA of the CDR3: TGTGCCAGCAGTCTTAGGTGGGGACAGGGGGCCCAGCAGTACTTC. It yields the protein CASSLRWGQGAQQYF.

The chain recombines TRBV20-1 with TRBJ2-1; 8 bases line up with TRBD1. Germline CDR1 DFQATT, CDR2 SNEGSKA (reference sequence). CDR3 size: 13 residues. V was pared by 4 bases and J by 7 bases, with 6 bases of the junction left unmatched. CDR3 coding DNA: TGCAGTGCTAACAGGGGGAGTTTGAATGAGCAGTTCTTC. As protein: CSANRGSLNEQFF.

The V call is TRBV7-6, the J call TRBJ2-5, with D hard to call. Deletions cut 0 bases from V and 5 bases from J, with 13 bases between. The CDR3 is 15 amino acids. The germline gives CDR1 SGHVS, CDR2 FNYEAQ. The CDR3 region has the DNA TGTGCCAGCAGCTTAGCGGGCCCACCTGGGGAGACCCAGTACTTC. Protein: CASSLAGPPGETQYF. Combining the CDR3 with reference TRBV7-6 and TRBJ2-5 gives the whole variable domain GAGVSQSPRYKVTKRGQDVALRCDPISGHVSLYWYRQALGQGPEFLTYFNYEAQQDKSGLPNDRFSAERPEGSISTLTIQRTEQRDSAMYRCASSLAGPPGETQYFGPGTRLLVL.

This clonotype has more than one count but fewer than ten. The rearrangement links TRBV11-2 to TRBJ2-7, with TRBD1 identical over 7 bases. There are 12 residues in the CDR3. V lost 3 bases and J lost 9; bases outside the gene matches: 5. Germline CDR1 reads SGHAT; CDR2 reads FQNNGV. CDR3: CASSLVGGAQYF. Here the CDR3 DNA reads TGTGCCAGCAGCTTGGTAGGGGGCGCGCAGTACTTC.

The chain has TRBV29-1 and TRBJ1-1, with TRBD1 as a possible D gene (5 bases). Germline-derived CDR1 and CDR2 are SQVTM and ANQGSEA. V lost 7 bases, J lost 1 base, and 19 bases lay in between. The CDR3 covers 15 residues. CDR3 DNA sequence: TGCAGCGCCCGACTGAACCGGGACCCGAACACTGAAGCTTTCTTT. It yields the protein CSARLNRDPNTEAFF.

The chain joins TRBV4-1 to TRBJ2-4; D is perhaps TRBD2 (5 bases). Germline V gives CDR1 MGHRA, CDR2 YSYEKL. Trimming shortened V by 3 bases and J by 1 base, and 16 bases separated the two germline ends. The CDR3 spans 17 residues. DNA for the CDR3: TGCGCCAGCAGCCAGGTCAGGACTTTTGATGCCAAAAACATTCAGTACTTC. Translation gives CASSQVRTFDAKNIQYF.

The chain employs TRBV2 and TRBJ2-7; 7 positions match TRBD2. With 7 bases clipped from V and 0 bases from J, the junction kept 9 bases outside the gene matches. The germline V gene encodes CDR1 SNHLY and CDR2 FYNNEI. The CDR3 contains 15 residues. CDR3 in DNA: TGTGCCAGCACTGCCACTAGCGCTTACTCCTACGAGCAGTACTTC. Translated: CASTATSAYSYEQYF.

The chain is built from TRBV3-1 and TRBJ2-3; the D is unclear. The germline V gene has CDR1 LGHDT and CDR2 YNNKEL (reference sequence). V lost 7 bases and J lost 3, with 14 bases in between. This CDR3 has 14 residues. The CDR3 here is CASNMGGETDTQYF. Written as DNA, the CDR3 is TGTGCCAGCAATATGGGCGGAGAAACAGATACGCAGTATTTT.

V usage is TRBV4-1 and J usage is TRBJ2-7; D tentatively reads TRBD1 or TRBD2 (6 bases each). V was cut by 3 bases and J by 0 bases, with 18 bases left in between. Germline assignment: CDR1 MGHRA and CDR2 YSYEKL. CDR3 length: 17 amino acids. The DNA of the CDR3 is TGCGCCAGCAGCCAGCGCGTCCCCAGGGGACTCTCCTACGAGCAGTACTTC. Its protein is CASSQRVPRGLSYEQYF.

V usage is TRBV27 and J usage is TRBJ2-1; no clear D gene. Germline loops: CDR1 MNHEY, CDR2 SMNVEV (reference sequence). The CDR3 runs to 12 residues. V gave up 5 bases and J gave up 6 bases, with 8 bases separating them. The CDR3 region has the DNA TGTGCCAGCAGTATCTCTAGCAATGAGCAGTTCTTC. It encodes CASSISSNEQFF.

The J gene is TRBJ2-2, the V gene TRBV4-3; 8 bases match TRBD1. The CDR3 loop spans 16 amino acids. Trimming took 1 base from V and 3 from J; bases not matched to a gene: 4. CDR1 is LGHNA, CDR2 YSLEER, per germline. The CDR3 nucleotides are TGCGCCAGCAGCCAAGTCGGGACAGGTGACACCGGGGAGCTGTTTTTT. It codes for CASSQVGTGDTGELFF.

The J gene is TRBJ2-5, the V gene TRBV20-1; 10 bases are shared with TRBD2. This CDR3 comprises 15 residues. Germline values: CDR1 DFQATT, CDR2 SNEGSKA (reference sequence). Germline trimming cut 4 bases from V and 5 bases from J; bases unmatched to any gene: 10. CDR3 bases: TGCAGTGCTAAGAACCTAGCGGGAGACCGGGAGACCCAGTACTTC. As protein: CSAKNLAGDRETQYF.

This clonotype was seen more than once but under ten times. The rearrangement uses TRBV10-3 and TRBJ2-1; D might be TRBD2 (6 bases). The CDR3 spans 15 residues. The V end lost 4 bases, the J end lost 6 bases, and 16 bases lay between the germline ends. The germline gives CDR1 ENHRY, CDR2 SYGVKD. This CDR3 is CAISASERAVNEQFF. The CDR3 nucleotides read TGTGCCATCAGTGCAAGTGAGCGGGCGGTCAATGAGCAGTTCTTC.

This clonotype turned up a few times. The rearrangement links TRBV9 to TRBJ1-2; tentative D call: TRBD1 (6 bases). CDR1 and CDR2 (germline): SGDLS, YYNGEE. Trimming took off 1 base at V and 2 bases at J, with 15 bases between the two ends. This CDR3 comprises 16 residues. The CDR3 DNA sequence: TGTGCCAGCAGCGTAAGAGGGGGAGCCTTAAACTATGGCTACACCTTC. This sequence encodes CASSVRGGALNYGYTF.

This clonotype was found a few times. The chain is built from TRBV27 and TRBJ2-3; a weak D match, TRBD2 (5 bases). This CDR3 has 14 amino acids. The V end was cut by 6 bases, the J end by 2 bases, with 12 bases between. CDR1 and CDR2 from the germline V gene are MNHEY and SMNVEV (reference sequence). CDR3 amino acids: CASRTQRHTDTQYF. The CDR3 nucleotides read TGTGCCAGCAGAACCCAGCGGCACACAGATACGCAGTATTTT.

The chain is built from TRBV20-1 and TRBJ1-2; no clear D. This CDR3 spans 15 amino acids. Trimming removed 3 bases at V and 2 bases at J, with 16 bases between. Germline assignment: CDR1 DFQATT and CDR2 SNEGSKA (reference sequence). CDR3 in amino acids: CSARKREVENYGYTF. CDR3 DNA sequence: TGCAGTGCTAGGAAACGGGAAGTGGAAAACTATGGCTACACCTTC.

This chain connects TRBV29-1 to TRBJ1-4, with 9 positions matching TRBD1. V lost 0 bases, J lost 10 bases, and 9 bases stayed unmatched. Germline V gene sequence: CDR1 SQVTM, CDR2 ANQGSEA. This CDR3 comprises 15 residues. In DNA form, the CDR3 reads TGCAGCGTTGAAGATTTGACGGACAGGGGTCGAAAACTGTTTTTT. This gives the protein CSVEDLTDRGRKLFF.

The rearrangement links TRBV5-1 to TRBJ2-1, with 10 bases aligning to TRBD2. Trimming took 1 base from V and 15 from J; bases not matched to a gene: 7. Germline CDR1 and CDR2: SGHRS and YFSETQ. The CDR3 covers 13 residues. The CDR3 protein is CASSLTSGTPSFF. The CDR3 nucleotides read TGCGCCAGCAGCTTGACTAGCGGGACCCCGTCGTTCTTC. Together with reference TRBV5-1 and TRBJ2-1, the CDR3 gives the full variable domain: KAGVTQTPRYLIKTRGQQVTLSCSPISGHRSVSWYQQTPGQGLQFLFEYFSETQRNKGNFPGRFSGRQFSNSRSEMNVSTLELGDSALYLCASSLTSGTPSFFGPGTRLTVL.

This clonotype was recorded only once. J is TRBJ2-5 and V is TRBV14; D remains unclear. This CDR3 is 13 amino acids long. V lost 1 base, J lost 11 bases, and 14 bases lay in between. CDR1 and CDR2 (germline): SGHDN, FVKESK. The CDR3 is CASSQAPFGEQYF. The DNA of the CDR3 is TGTGCCAGCAGCCAAGCTCCATTTGGAGAGCAGTACTTC.

The chain is built from TRBV20-1 and TRBJ2-7, with D unclear. Germline lookup yields CDR1 DFQATT and CDR2 SNEGSKA (reference sequence). The CDR3 is made up of 11 amino acids. The germline V and J ends were trimmed by 7 bases and 5 bases, with 12 bases remaining between them. In DNA form, the CDR3 reads TGCAGTGATCCACCGAGTAACGAGCAGTACTTC. Amino acids: CSDPPSNEQYF.

This chain connects TRBV20-1 to TRBJ1-4; D gene unclear. Germline V gene sequence: CDR1 DFQATT, CDR2 SNEGSKA (reference sequence). Trimming took 2 bases from V and 5 from J, leaving 12 bases between them. CDR3 length: 14 amino acids. Here the CDR3 reads CSARLGSPNEKLFF. CDR3 bases: TGCAGTGCTAGATTGGGCAGCCCGAATGAAAAACTGTTTTTT.